This TCR beta chain was profiled in a study of T-cell memory formation after mild COVID-19. Findings and caveats of the study: Researchers found some responding clones in pre-infection memory, a sign that cross-reactive memory joined. CD4+ contracting clones were mainly CM and EM; CD8+ ones, EMRA. A balance of CD4 and CD8 characterized clones contracting day 15 to 85, whereas later expanders leaned CD4+.

UMIs and sample barcodes were carried by the TCR alpha and TCR beta cDNA libraries that 5'RACE produced using constant-segment primers. TCRdb re-called the 5' RACE reads with MiXCR, one entry per CDR3 protein. The sample consists of over 300,000 distinct CDR3 sequences, 20% to 25% of them appearing once. Regarding this clonotype: Its antigen is as yet unknown.

This CDR3 comprises 15 residues. Germline V lookup: CDR1 MNHNS, CDR2 SASEGT. The V and J ends lost 3 bases and 1 base respectively, with 10 bases between them. Sequenced: PBMCs or a T cell subset sorted from them (not recorded which). The TCR originated in a man aged 18 to 35 who had mild COVID-19 (a few samples of this study predate the infection). Cell type and time point are not known. This rearrangement joins TRBV6-1 to TRBJ1-5; D not certain. The CDR3: CASSEPQTSNQPQHF. Here the CDR3 DNA reads TGTGCCAGCAGTGAGCCCCAGACGAGCAATCAGCCCCAGCATTTT.